The 24 T cell receptor beta chains given below trace back to one sample, sequenced in a study of blood T cell repertoires in COVID-19 (dated by TCRdb to the early 2020s). The receptor library was made with the immunoSEQ multiplex PCR assay. TCRdb holds this immuneACCESS table with in-frame rearrangements only. Some clones are missing; in checked studies, unresolved V genes explain under half, and the rest has no known cause. The sample table shows some 270,000 clones, and 70% to 85% are seen once. The ten biggest clones cover roughly 0.87% of the sample. The specimen sequenced was peripheral blood. The receptors here all came from a human donor with COVID-19, enrolled during active disease. The donor label of this sample is uncertain.

The chain has TRBV7-3 and TRBJ1-1; 7 nucleotides align to TRBD1. Germline CDR1 is SGHTA and CDR2 is FQGTGA. The CDR3 length is 15 residues. V lost 1 base to trimming and J lost 1 base; unmatched junction nucleotides: 3. The CDR3 nucleotides are TGTGCCAGCAGCTTAAGGGGACAGAGGAACACTGAAGCTTTCTTT. Amino acid sequence: CASSLRGQRNTEAFF.

Only one count was recorded for this clone. The gene calls are TRBV19 and TRBJ1-6; no definite D call. This CDR3 has 16 residues. The germline gives CDR1 LNHDA, CDR2 SQIVND (reference sequence). Between the trimmed V and J ends, which lost 5 bases and 14 bases, there was a span of 25 bases. The CDR3 coding sequence is TGTGCCAGTAGTTCCGAATTCGGCCGCCCGGAGAGGGCCCTCCACTTT. This translates into CASSSEFGRPERALHF.

This chain connects TRBV5-1 to TRBJ2-7; TRBD1 aligns across 10 bases. The V gene end was trimmed by 2 bases and the J gene end by 2 bases; junction bases not matched to a gene: 1. Germline assignment: CDR1 SGHRS and CDR2 YFSETQ. CDR3 length: 14 amino acids. This CDR3 reads CASSFDRGPYEQYF. The CDR3 nucleotides are TGCGCCAGCAGCTTCGACAGGGGGCCCTACGAGCAGTACTTC.

The J gene is TRBJ1-1, the V gene TRBV9, with D perhaps TRBD1 (5 bases). CDR1 and CDR2 from the germline V gene are SGDLS and YYNGEE. V was shortened by 4 bases and J by 5 bases, with 12 bases between the two germline ends. The CDR3 is made up of 13 amino acids. Here the CDR3 DNA reads TGTGCCAGCAGCCATGGTGGGGGGACTGAAGCTTTCTTT. This encodes CASSHGGGTEAFF.

This sequence joins TRBV28 and TRBJ1-4; 7 bases are a match to TRBD1. Losses at the gene ends were 5 bases for V and 2 bases for J; bases not matched to a gene: 8. The germline V gene has CDR1 MDHEN and CDR2 SYDVKM. This CDR3 is built from 16 residues. The CDR3 bases are TGTGCCAGCAGTCCCGAGAAGGGGGCGACTAATGAAAAACTGTTTTTT. This gives the protein CASSPEKGATNEKLFF.

The chain joins TRBV27 to TRBJ2-5, with TRBD1 matching over 12 bases. V trimming: 11 bases; J trimming: 5 bases; junction bases outside the gene matches: 9. Per the germline V gene, CDR1 is MNHEY and CDR2 is SMNVEV (reference sequence). The CDR3 consists of 14 residues. The CDR3 loop is CASRRDRGQETQYF. Here the CDR3 DNA reads TGTGCCTCAAGGCGGGACAGGGGGCAGGAGACCCAGTACTTC.

This clone was recorded a few times. This rearrangement joins TRBV18 to TRBJ1-3; D not certain. The CDR3 covers 16 residues. V was shortened by 4 bases and J by 1 base, with 14 bases between the two germline ends. Germline CDR1 and CDR2: KGHSH and LQKENI. The CDR3: CASSRAGLQSGNTIYF. The CDR3 bases are TGTGCCAGCTCACGGGCGGGGTTACAATCTGGAAACACCATATATTTT.

This chain joins TRBV19 and TRBJ1-4; TRBD1 might be the D (5 bases). The CDR3 is 15 residues long. The germline gives CDR1 LNHDA, CDR2 SQIVND (reference sequence). V lost 7 bases and J 5 bases, leaving 17 bases between the germline ends. The CDR3 protein is CASTAFRGGNEKLFF. DNA for the CDR3: TGTGCCAGTACCGCCTTTAGGGGAGGGAATGAAAAACTGTTTTTT.

This chain joins TRBV11-1 and TRBJ2-7, with 12 bases lining up with TRBD2. Trimming took 3 bases from V and 6 from J; bases not matched to a gene: 6. The CDR3 covers 15 residues. The germline V gene has CDR1 SGHAT and CDR2 FQDESV (reference sequence). The DNA for the CDR3 is TGTGCCAGCAGCTTCCGACTAGCGGGAGACAGCGAGCAGTACTTC. Translation gives CASSFRLAGDSEQYF.

This clone came up many times. This chain uses TRBV9 with TRBJ2-7; D may be TRBD1 (6 bases). V was pared by 2 bases and J by 0 bases, with 9 bases between. Germline CDR1 SGDLS, CDR2 YYNGEE. The CDR3 loop spans 14 amino acids. CDR3: CASSVDSFSYEQYF. In DNA form, the CDR3 reads TGTGCCAGCAGCGTGGACAGCTTCTCCTACGAGCAGTACTTC.

V usage is TRBV24-1 and J usage is TRBJ1-4; perhaps TRBD1 as D (5 bases). The V gene's germline CDR1 is KGHDR and CDR2 SFDVKD. The V end was cut by 2 bases, the J end by 7 bases, with 13 bases between. The CDR3 covers 15 residues. This CDR3 reads CATSDSSDTVEKLFF. CDR3 DNA sequence: TGTGCCACCAGTGATTCTTCGGACACAGTTGAAAAACTGTTTTTT.

This clone was recorded once. CDR3 in amino acids: CASTYQGNGEKLFF. The CDR3, as DNA: TGTGCCAGCACGTATCAGGGGAATGGTGAAAAACTGTTTTTT. This rearrangement joins TRBV6-5 to TRBJ1-4; the D gene is possibly TRBD1 (6 bases). The V end was cut by 7 bases, the J end by 7 bases, with 16 bases between. Germline assignment: CDR1 MNHEY and CDR2 SVGAGI. The CDR3 loop spans 14 amino acids.

This clone was found a few times. The J gene is TRBJ2-7, the V gene TRBV19, with TRBD2 as a possible D gene (5 bases). Germline CDR1 reads LNHDA; CDR2 reads SQIVND (reference sequence). V was clipped by 1 base and J by 4 bases, with 14 bases between them. The CDR3 consists of 15 residues. CDR3 DNA sequence: TGTGCCAGTAGTATAGCAGGTTTTACGGGATACGAGCAGTACTTC. It translates to CASSIAGFTGYEQYF. Together with reference TRBV19 and TRBJ2-7, the CDR3 gives the full variable domain: DGGITQSPKYLFRKEGQNVTLSCEQNLNHDAMYWYRQDPGQGLRLIYYSQIVNDFQKGDIAEGYSVSREKKESFPLTVTSAQKNPTAFYLCASSIAGFTGYEQYFGPGTRLTVT.

The J gene is TRBJ1-1, the V gene TRBV3-1 (or the pseudogene TRBV3-2); 11 nucleotides agree with TRBD1. The germline V gene has CDR1 LGHDT and CDR2 YNNKEL (reference sequence). The V segment lost 5 bases and the J segment 5 bases; nucleotides outside the gene matches: 7. The CDR3 covers 15 residues. This CDR3 is CASSARTGGRTEAFF. CDR3 DNA sequence: TGTGCCAGCAGCGCCCGGACAGGGGGCCGGACTGAAGCTTTCTTT.

The chain joins TRBV19 to TRBJ2-7, with 10 positions matching TRBD2. CDR1 and CDR2 from the germline V gene are LNHDA and SQIVND (reference sequence). This CDR3 has 13 amino acids. J lost 6 bases, V lost 6 bases, and 5 bases had no gene match. The CDR3 here is CASSRGLAFEQYF. The CDR3, as DNA: TGTGCCAGTAGCCGGGGACTAGCGTTCGAGCAGTACTTC.

The chain recombines TRBV6-2 or TRBV6-3 with TRBJ1-5; D not certain. Per germline, CDR1 MNHEY and CDR2 SVGEGT. V was trimmed by 0 bases and J by 3 bases, leaving 12 bases between them. The CDR3 length is 16 residues. Here the CDR3 reads CASSYSRARNNQPQHF. The CDR3 nucleotides are TGTGCCAGCAGTTACTCGAGGGCGCGAAACAATCAGCCCCAGCATTTT.

The CDR3 coding sequence is TGTGCCAGCAGTGGGACTCTCTGGGATACGCAGTATTTT. Its translation: CASSGTLWDTQYF. The chain joins TRBV27 to TRBJ2-3; a weak D match, TRBD2 (6 bases). CDR3 size: 13 residues. In germline, CDR1 is MNHEY, CDR2 SMNVEV (reference sequence). Trimming left V 5 bases short and J 6 bases short, with 12 bases between.

The chain uses TRBV7-2 and TRBJ2-5, with 10 bases lining up with TRBD1. Germline-derived CDR1 and CDR2 are SGHTA and FQGNSA. This CDR3 is 15 amino acids long. V was clipped by 5 bases and J by 0 bases; unmatched bases: 3. CDR3 nucleotides: TGTGCCAGCAGCGGACAGGGGGGATACCAAGAGACCCAGTACTTC. This sequence encodes CASSGQGGYQETQYF.

This clone was seen only once. The genes are TRBV18 and TRBJ2-1; D is possibly TRBD2 (7 bases). The CDR3 spans 15 residues. CDR1 KGHSH and CDR2 LQKENI come from the germline V gene. Trimming took off 2 bases at V and 8 bases at J, with 16 bases between the two ends. CDR3 nucleotides: TGTGCCAGCTCACCAGCGGGGGCTAATGAGGATGAGCAGTTCTTC. Translation gives CASSPAGANEDEQFF.

V is TRBV7-8 and J is TRBJ2-7, with TRBD1 matching over 7 bases. Germline values: CDR1 SGHVS, CDR2 FQNEAQ. V was clipped by 1 base and J by 2 bases; unmatched bases: 5. The CDR3 has 15 residues. The CDR3 protein is CASSLGRQGTYEQYF. CDR3 DNA: TGTGCCAGCAGCTTAGGACGACAGGGAACCTACGAGCAGTACTTC.

The chain carries TRBV5-1 and TRBJ2-7, with 7 bases lining up with TRBD1. Unmatched junction bases numbered 8, after V lost 0 bases and J lost 5 bases. The CDR3 consists of 15 residues. Per the germline V gene, CDR1 is SGHRS and CDR2 is YFSETQ. CDR3 bases: TGCGCCAGCAGCTTGGGAGACAGGGAGTGGGACGAGCAGTACTTC. Protein sequence: CASSLGDREWDEQYF. The whole variable domain, filled in from reference TRBV5-1 and TRBJ2-7, reads KAGVTQTPRYLIKTRGQQVTLSCSPISGHRSVSWYQQTPGQGLQFLFEYFSETQRNKGNFPGRFSGRQFSNSRSEMNVSTLELGDSALYLCASSLGDREWDEQYFGPGTRLTVT.

V usage is TRBV30 and J usage is TRBJ2-1, with a tentative D call TRBD2 (6 bases). Trimming removed 4 bases at V and 2 bases at J, with 12 bases between. Germline V gives CDR1 GTSNPN, CDR2 SVGIG (reference sequence). This CDR3 has 14 residues. The DNA of the CDR3 is TGTGCCTGGACTAGCGCTACCCCCTACAATGAGCAGTTCTTC. Translation: CAWTSATPYNEQFF.

A remark on this clone: The same CDR3 can be traced to other DNA sequences in this sample. The CDR3 protein is CASSPDRDTEAFF. The CDR3 coding sequence is TGTGCCAGCAGCCCCGACAGGGACACTGAAGCTTTCTTT. The chain links TRBV11-2 to TRBJ1-1, with 7 bases identical to TRBD1. This CDR3 is 13 amino acids long. Germline V lookup: CDR1 SGHAT, CDR2 FQNNGV. V lost 5 bases to trimming and J lost 3 bases; unmatched junction nucleotides: 3.

The chain links TRBV9 to TRBJ1-4; D might be TRBD1 (6 bases). V was pared by 4 bases and J by 6 bases, with 19 bases between. This CDR3 spans 16 amino acids. Germline loops: CDR1 SGDLS, CDR2 YYNGEE. This CDR3 reads CASSLTQGWVDEKLFF. The CDR3 DNA is TGTGCCAGCAGCTTAACACAGGGTTGGGTGGATGAAAAACTGTTTTTT.